One sample yielded the 8 T cell receptor beta chains listed below, sequenced in a study of T cell repertoires in cytomegalovirus infection (dated by TCRdb to about 2019). Sequencing relied on an Illumina HiSeq 1500. TCRdb redid the processing of the public reads, applying fastp at Q25 and MiXCR, and retained in-frame beta chains. Every CDR3 protein is listed once, alongside the most common genes and DNA of its rows. The sample table records about 300,000 distinct CDR3 sequences; about 26% of these occur just once. The top ten clonotypes cover 11% to 15% of the sample. Sequenced: PBMCs. The receptors here all came from a human donor in good health (CMV status not recorded). Some clones in this sample may be carry-over from other donors' samples.

The rearrangement links TRBV7-6 to TRBJ1-3; weak D call: TRBD1 (5 bases). Germline-derived CDR1 and CDR2 are SGHVS and FNYEAQ. Trimming pared 3 bases from V and 4 bases from J, leaving 13 bases between. The CDR3 covers 15 residues. CDR3 in amino acids: CASSFPQVLGNTIYF. The DNA for the CDR3 is TGTGCCAGCAGCTTCCCACAGGTCCTGGGAAACACCATATATTTT.

This chain links TRBV29-1 with TRBJ1-5, with TRBD1 as a possible D gene (6 bases). In germline, CDR1 is SQVTM, CDR2 ANQGSEA. The CDR3 runs 13 residues. Trimming stripped 7 bases from V and 0 bases from J, with 10 bases between. The DNA for the CDR3 is TGCAGCGCCGGGACAAGTAGCAATCAGCCCCAGCATTTT. Translating it yields CSAGTSSNQPQHF. Full variable domain (outside the CDR3, taken from reference TRBV29-1 and TRBJ1-5): SAVISQKPSRDICQRGTSLTIQCQVDSQVTMMFWYRQQPGQSLTLIATANQGSEATYESGFVIDKFPISRPNLTFSTLTVSNMSPEDSSIYLCSAGTSSNQPQHFGDGTRLSIL.

The chain has TRBV11-2 and TRBJ2-2; TRBD2 aligns across 12 bases. CDR3 size: 15 residues. The germline V gene has CDR1 SGHAT and CDR2 FQNNGV. Trimming removed 6 bases from V and 7 bases from J; junction bases left unmatched: 6. DNA for the CDR3: TGTGCCAGCAGAAGCAGACTAGCGGGGGACGGGGAGCTGTTTTTT. This sequence encodes CASRSRLAGDGELFF.

This chain joins TRBV18 and TRBJ2-1; 7 bases map to TRBD2. This CDR3 has 13 residues. V trimming: 6 bases; J trimming: 6 bases; junction bases outside the gene matches: 5. The germline CDR1 and CDR2 sequences are KGHSH and LQKENI. The CDR3 nucleotides are TGTGCCAGCTCGCAAGGGAGGGCCAATGAGCAGTTCTTC. This sequence encodes CASSQGRANEQFF.

This clonotype was recorded a few times. The chain is built from TRBV2 and TRBJ2-6, with D hard to call. The germline V gene encodes CDR1 SNHLY and CDR2 FYNNEI. Trimming stripped 7 bases from V and 0 bases from J, with 13 bases between. This CDR3 has 16 amino acids. CDR3 DNA: TGTGCCAGCACTCCAGTCGTCGTCTCTGGGGCCAACGTCCTGACTTTC. Its protein is CASTPVVVSGANVLTF.

This clonotype was counted ten times or more. The J gene is TRBJ2-7, the V gene TRBV7-2, with D tentatively TRBD1 (6 bases). Germline loops: CDR1 SGHTA, CDR2 FQGNSA. V was cut by 1 base and J by 9 bases, with 13 bases left in between. This CDR3 comprises 13 residues. CDR3 amino acids: CASSLGVGAGQYF. Here the CDR3 DNA reads TGTGCCAGCAGCTTAGGGGTGGGGGCAGGGCAGTACTTC.

The rearrangement links TRBV29-1 to TRBJ2-7, with unresolved D. The CDR3 has 11 residues. CDR1 is SQVTM and CDR2 is ANQGSEA in the germline V gene. The germline V and J ends were trimmed by 4 bases and 2 bases, with 6 bases remaining between them. The CDR3 loop reads CSVAQTYEQYF. CDR3 nucleotide sequence: TGCAGCGTTGCCCAGACCTACGAGCAGTACTTC.

The chain joins TRBV19 to TRBJ1-4; 7 nucleotides line up with TRBD1. Losses at the gene ends were 7 bases for V and 7 bases for J; bases not matched to a gene: 15. This CDR3 is 16 amino acids long. Germline values: CDR1 LNHDA, CDR2 SQIVND (reference sequence). For the CDR3, the DNA is TGTGCCAGTACCACAGGGGATACAGGGAGTGGTGAAAAACTGTTTTTT. It is translated as CASTTGDTGSGEKLFF.